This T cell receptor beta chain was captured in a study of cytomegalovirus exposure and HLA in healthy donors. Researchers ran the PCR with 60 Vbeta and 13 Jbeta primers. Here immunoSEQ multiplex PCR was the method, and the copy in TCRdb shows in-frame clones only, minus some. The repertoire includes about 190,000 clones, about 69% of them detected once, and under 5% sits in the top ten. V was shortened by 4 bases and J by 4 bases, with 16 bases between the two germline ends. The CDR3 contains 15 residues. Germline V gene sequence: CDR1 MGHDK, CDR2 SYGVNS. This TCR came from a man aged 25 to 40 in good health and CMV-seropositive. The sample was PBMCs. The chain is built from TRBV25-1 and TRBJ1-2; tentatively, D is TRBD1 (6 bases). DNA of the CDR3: TGTGCCAGCAGTGCCCTACAGGGAGTAGGCTATGGCTACACCTTC. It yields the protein CASSALQGVGYGYTF.